This TCR beta chain originates from a study of T cell responses to AZD1222 COVID-19 vaccine. About the study: Investigators merged groups given second doses at roughly 4 or roughly 12 weeks. General study points: There were mostly white British donors and more females than males, and clonal diversity was possibly underestimated. Regions left unmutated in variants are reportedly the target of nearly half of spike-specific TCRs. Scientists sampled the repertoires only once the peak T cell response had passed.

Unmatched junction bases numbered 2, after V lost 2 bases and J lost 6 bases. This CDR3 comprises 12 residues. From germline, CDR1 is SGHRS and CDR2 YFSETQ. Produced via immunoSEQ multiplex PCR; TCRdb's table is partial and in-frame only. The table lists approximately 150,000 clones, roughly 92% of them singletons. Note on this clone: Its antigen is as yet unknown.

The clonotype was recovered from an adult in good health. This specimen was peripheral blood, taken on day 0 of AZD1222 vaccination. The chain couples TRBV5-1 to TRBJ2-7; TRBD1 agrees at 7 bases. The CDR3, as DNA: TGCGCCAGCAGCTTACAGGGGTTCGAGCAGTACTTC. It codes for CASSLQGFEQYF.